Listed here are 24 T cell receptor beta chains from one sample, sequenced in a study of Graves' ophthalmopathy and Graves' hyperthyroidism. Scientists amplified the TCR beta CDR3 regions from RNA transcripts. The first-round RT-PCR employed HTBI primers together with the Qiagen OneStep RT-PCR kit. A multiplex PCR was then performed as the second round. One entry per CDR3 protein, called by TCRdb with MiXCR from the multiplex PCR reads. The data show approximately 540,000 distinct CDR3 sequences, with 35% to 45% seen just once and about 4% held by the top ten. The sequencing sample was made of peripheral blood or thyroid tissue (not recorded which). Receptor source: an adult man with Graves' hyperthyroidism.

The V gene is TRBV5-1, the J gene TRBJ1-2; D gene unclear. The germline CDR1 and CDR2 sequences are SGHRS and YFSETQ. The CDR3 runs 15 residues. Deletions cut 2 bases from V and 2 bases from J, with 13 bases between. CDR3 residues: CASSFGPTSNYGYTF. DNA for the CDR3: TGCGCCAGCAGCTTTGGGCCGACCTCCAACTATGGCTACACCTTC.

The chain couples TRBV7-9 to TRBJ1-1; no definite D call. This CDR3 has 13 residues. V lost 7 bases, J lost 1 base, and 10 bases lay in between. Per the germline V gene, CDR1 is SEHNR and CDR2 is FQNEAQ (reference sequence). The CDR3 spells CASILHGNTEAFF. The CDR3 coding sequence is TGTGCCAGCATTCTACATGGGAACACTGAAGCTTTCTTT. Combining the CDR3 with reference TRBV7-9 and TRBJ1-1 gives the whole variable domain DTGVSQNPRHKITKRGQNVTFRCDPISEHNRLYWYRQTLGQGPEFLTYFQNEAQLEKSRLLSDRFSAERPKGSFSTLEIQRTEQGDSAMYLCASILHGNTEAFFGQGTRLTVV.

The CDR3 loop is CASDPTAETANQPQHF. The DNA of the CDR3 is TGTGCCAGCGACCCTACTGCCGAGACAGCTAATCAGCCCCAGCATTTT. The rearrangement joins TRBV3-1 to TRBJ1-5; tentative D call: TRBD1 (5 bases). This CDR3 region has 16 residues. CDR1 is LGHDT, CDR2 YNNKEL, per germline (reference sequence). V lost 8 bases and J lost 4, with 21 bases in between.

Note on this clonotype: Just one base apart from a much larger clone, this may be a read error. V usage is TRBV29-1 and J usage is TRBJ2-7, with 8 positions matching TRBD1. Trimming cost V 3 bases and J 1 base; bases outside gene matches: 11. Looked up from germline, CDR1 is SQVTM and CDR2 is ANQGSEA. The CDR3 is made up of 16 amino acids. As DNA, the CDR3 is TGCAGCGTTGATTGGTCGGGCAGGGGGCAATCCTACGAGCAGTACTTC. Translation gives CSVDWSGRGQSYEQYF.

This clonotype showed up many times. The chain combines TRBV29-1 with TRBJ1-2; D gene unclear. Germline V gene lookup returns CDR1 SQVTM and CDR2 ANQGSEA. The CDR3 totals 14 residues. Trimming took off 1 base at V and 0 bases at J, with 9 bases between the two ends. CDR3 bases: TGCAGCGTTGAAGTAGGAAGGGCTAACTATGGCTACACCTTC. Translating gives CSVEVGRANYGYTF.

The chain combines TRBV6-1 with TRBJ1-4, with 9 bases fitting TRBD1. The CDR3 contains 14 residues. The ends lost 3 bases at V and 8 bases at J; junction bases unmatched: 4. Germline V lookup: CDR1 MNHNS, CDR2 SASEGT. CDR3 amino acids: CASSEDRGTEKLFF. CDR3 DNA sequence: TGTGCCAGCAGTGAGGACAGGGGTACCGAAAAACTGTTTTTT.

The table lists this clonotype with a few counts. The chain has TRBV6-1 and TRBJ2-7; 7 nucleotides align to TRBD1. The ends lost 7 bases at V and 0 bases at J; junction bases unmatched: 6. There are 14 residues in the CDR3. CDR1 is MNHNS, CDR2 SASEGT, per germline. This CDR3 reads CASNTGVNSYEQYF. CDR3 bases: TGTGCCAGCAACACAGGGGTAAACTCCTACGAGCAGTACTTC.

This clonotype was seen repeatedly, ten times or more. The chain links TRBV7-2 to TRBJ2-7, with 9 bases matching TRBD2. J was trimmed by 2 bases and V by 7 bases; bases with no gene match: 12. CDR3 length equals 16 residues. The germline gives CDR1 SGHTA, CDR2 FQGNSA. This CDR3 is CASTPVRGGGAYEQYF. DNA of the CDR3: TGTGCCAGCACCCCGGTGCGGGGCGGGGGGGCCTACGAGCAGTACTTC.

This clonotype was counted between two and nine times. This chain links TRBV28 with TRBJ1-5; tentatively, D is TRBD1 (5 bases). Looked up from germline, CDR1 is MDHEN and CDR2 is SYDVKM. The CDR3 runs 16 residues. V dropped 2 bases and J dropped 7 bases, with 18 bases sitting between them. For the CDR3, the DNA is TGTGCCAGCAGTTTAGCCGGGACGGTTCAAAACCAGCCCCAGCATTTT. This sequence encodes CASSLAGTVQNQPQHF.

Points on this clonotype: The DNA is left out, because the CDR3 cannot be placed on it with certainty; the CDR3 is given as TCRdb lists it. The chain has TRBV7-8 and TRBJ2-2; TRBD1 reflects the table's D call only, with no check against the DNA. Germline CDR1 and CDR2: SGHVS and FQNEAQ. The CDR3 numbers 21 amino acids, ends counted. The CDR3 spells CASRGTVYEQYFGPSTGELFF.

This clonotype has only a few counts. The J gene is TRBJ2-3, the V gene TRBV12-3 or TRBV12-4; a weak D match, TRBD1 (6 bases). Trimming pared 4 bases from V and 6 bases from J, leaving 8 bases between. This CDR3 has 12 amino acids. The CDR3 DNA sequence: TGTGCCAGCAGTTCCACAGGGGATACGCAGTATTTT. This translates into CASSSTGDTQYF.

This clonotype showed up many times. The gene calls are TRBV28 and TRBJ2-6; D possibly corresponds to TRBD1 (5 bases). With 5 bases removed from V and 0 bases from J, the gap between germline ends came to 8 bases. CDR3 size: 15 residues. Germline V lookup: CDR1 MDHEN, CDR2 SYDVKM. CDR3 residues: CASSADSSGANVLTF. The DNA for the CDR3 is TGTGCCAGCAGTGCTGACAGCTCTGGGGCCAACGTCCTGACTTTC.

This clonotype was detected many times. This chain connects TRBV29-1 to TRBJ2-2, with D maybe TRBD2 (5 bases). The CDR3 contains 16 residues. The germline V and J ends were trimmed by 3 bases and 3 bases, with 17 bases remaining between them. Germline CDR1 SQVTM, CDR2 ANQGSEA. The CDR3 coding sequence is TGCAGCGTTGATAAACTAGGGTTTGGTGACACCGGGGAGCTGTTTTTT. It encodes CSVDKLGFGDTGELFF.

This clonotype turned up a few times. The J gene is TRBJ2-7, the V gene TRBV5-6, with TRBD2 matching 7 bases. J gave up 6 bases and V 4 bases, and 7 bases lay outside the gene matches. This CDR3 contains 13 residues. Germline lookup yields CDR1 SGHDT and CDR2 YYEEEE. The CDR3 protein is CASSAGDFLEQYF. As DNA, the CDR3 is TGTGCCAGCAGCGCGGGGGACTTTCTCGAGCAGTACTTC.

V and J are TRBV7-9 and TRBJ2-6, with 9 bases identical to TRBD2. The trim removed 3 bases at V and 4 bases at J, leaving 10 bases unmatched. The CDR3 consists of 18 residues. Germline V CDR1 and CDR2: SEHNR, FQNEAQ (reference sequence). In nucleotides, the CDR3 is TGTGCCAGCAGCTTCGGGACGGCGGGGGGGCAAGGGGCCAACGTCCTGACTTTC. As protein: CASSFGTAGGQGANVLTF. Variable domain in full (rest from reference TRBV7-9 and TRBJ2-6): DTGVSQNPRHKITKRGQNVTFRCDPISEHNRLYWYRQTLGQGPEFLTYFQNEAQLEKSRLLSDRFSAERPKGSFSTLEIQRTEQGDSAMYLCASSFGTAGGQGANVLTFGAGSRLTVL.

V and J are TRBV7-9 and TRBJ2-5; 8 nucleotides match TRBD1. From germline, CDR1 is SEHNR and CDR2 FQNEAQ (reference sequence). V lost 4 bases to trimming and J lost 7 bases; unmatched junction nucleotides: 14. This CDR3 region has 16 residues. CDR3 sequence: CASSYTGGGRNGTQYF. The CDR3 nucleotides read TGTGCCAGCAGCTACACAGGGGGAGGACGAAACGGGACCCAGTACTTC.

This clonotype occurred many times. The V gene is TRBV5-1, the J gene TRBJ1-1; tentatively, D is TRBD1 (6 bases). The CDR3 has 15 residues. Trimming took 6 bases from V and 0 from J, leaving 15 bases between them. Germline V gene data show CDR1 as SGHRS and CDR2 as YFSETQ. The CDR3 is CASIPQGAVNTEAFF. The DNA for the CDR3 is TGCGCCAGCATCCCACAGGGCGCCGTGAACACTGAAGCTTTCTTT.

This clonotype was recorded a few times. V gene TRBV12-3 or TRBV12-4 combines with J gene TRBJ2-7; D assignment may be TRBD1 or TRBD2 (6 bases each). Between the trimmed V and J ends, which lost 3 bases and 0 bases, there was a span of 21 bases. This CDR3 is 18 amino acids long. CDR3 DNA sequence: TGTGCCAGCAGTTTTGTTGGGGGAGGACAGTTGGTCTCCTACGAGCAGTACTTC. Translated: CASSFVGGGQLVSYEQYF.

The rearrangement uses TRBV6-6 and TRBJ1-5; 11 nucleotides match TRBD1. V dropped 6 bases and J dropped 0; count of bases not matched to a gene: 7. Germline assignment: CDR1 MNHNY and CDR2 SVGAGI (reference sequence). This CDR3 is 17 amino acids long. CDR3 in DNA: TGTGCCAGCAGGAGCCCCGGGACAGGGGGTAGCAATCAGCCCCAGCATTTT. Translating gives CASRSPGTGGSNQPQHF.

The chain combines TRBV19 with TRBJ1-6; a weak D match, TRBD1 (5 bases). CDR3 length: 20 residues. V dropped 1 base and J dropped 2 bases, with 21 bases sitting between them. The V gene's germline CDR1 is LNHDA and CDR2 SQIVND (reference sequence). This CDR3 reads CASSIGGGENTGPYNSPLHF. Written as DNA, the CDR3 is TGTGCCAGTAGTATAGGTGGAGGGGAGAACACCGGGCCCTATAATTCACCCCTCCACTTT.

This chain connects TRBV7-2 to TRBJ2-5; D is possibly TRBD1 or TRBD2 (5 bases each). CDR1 is SGHTA, CDR2 FQGNSA, per germline. This CDR3 contains 13 residues. V was clipped by 3 bases and J by 4 bases, with 9 bases between them. CDR3 bases: TGTGCCAGCAGCTTGTCCGGGACAGAGACCCAGTACTTC. Translation: CASSLSGTETQYF.

Points on this clonotype: This may be a read error: a much more frequent sequence differs by one nucleotide. The rearrangement links TRBV7-9 to TRBJ1-4, with TRBD1 as a possible D gene (5 bases). CDR1 SEHNR and CDR2 FQNEAQ come from the germline V gene (reference sequence). This CDR3 has 15 amino acids. Deletions cut 5 bases from V and 10 bases from J, with 20 bases between. CDR3 amino acids: CASSPPRVDRVKLFF. The CDR3 region has the DNA TGTGCCAGCAGCCCCCCCAGGGTGGATAGGGTAAAACTGTTTTTT.

Of note for this clonotype: Possible read error: a much larger clone is one base away. The chain recombines TRBV12-3 or TRBV12-4 with TRBJ1-4, with 8 bases aligning to TRBD1. Trimming removed 8 bases from V and 4 bases from J; junction bases left unmatched: 9. The CDR3 covers 15 residues. In DNA, the CDR3 is TGTGCCAGCGGGAGGACGACAGGGGATAATGAAAAACTGTTTTTT. Its translation is CASGRTTGDNEKLFF.

This clonotype was counted at least ten times. Here the CDR3 reads CASSLIAPIGDYEQYF. In nucleotides, the CDR3 is TGTGCCAGCAGCTTAATAGCGCCCATTGGGGACTACGAGCAGTACTTC. This rearrangement joins TRBV7-8 to TRBJ2-7, with D perhaps TRBD2 (5 bases). The V end was cut by 2 bases, the J end by 3 bases, with 17 bases between. The CDR3 runs to 16 residues. The germline CDR1 and CDR2 sequences are SGHVS and FQNEAQ.